This TCR beta chain was profiled in a study of blood T cells in healthy people across ages. Background on the study: Capturing about one barcoded beta molecule per two T cells was achieved by template switching.

Samples each had at least 5 micrograms of total RNA extracted. Through a sample-barcoded 5' primer and a J-beta primer mix, a second PCR was run for about 6 to 12 cycles. TCRdb recomputed calls from the 5' RACE reads with MiXCR, one row per CDR3 protein. Among about 1.1 million distinct CDR3 sequences listed, roughly two fifths were seen once. CDR3 length: 15 amino acids. Germline V gene data show CDR1 as ENHRY and CDR2 as SYGVKD. Losses at the gene ends were 8 bases for V and 0 bases for J; bases not matched to a gene: 6. The study, taken as a whole, reports: The study could not conclusively compare naive and antigen-experienced cells, given its unsorted PBMCs.

Of note for this clonotype: Its antigen is unidentified.

The sequenced sample was blood. The chain employs TRBV10-3 and TRBJ2-3, with 9 bases lining up with TRBD2. The source is a man aged 18 to 30 in good health. DNA of the CDR3: TGTGCCATCGCGTTGGCGGGGGGGAGCACAGATACGCAGTATTTT. Its protein product is CAIALAGGSTDTQYF.